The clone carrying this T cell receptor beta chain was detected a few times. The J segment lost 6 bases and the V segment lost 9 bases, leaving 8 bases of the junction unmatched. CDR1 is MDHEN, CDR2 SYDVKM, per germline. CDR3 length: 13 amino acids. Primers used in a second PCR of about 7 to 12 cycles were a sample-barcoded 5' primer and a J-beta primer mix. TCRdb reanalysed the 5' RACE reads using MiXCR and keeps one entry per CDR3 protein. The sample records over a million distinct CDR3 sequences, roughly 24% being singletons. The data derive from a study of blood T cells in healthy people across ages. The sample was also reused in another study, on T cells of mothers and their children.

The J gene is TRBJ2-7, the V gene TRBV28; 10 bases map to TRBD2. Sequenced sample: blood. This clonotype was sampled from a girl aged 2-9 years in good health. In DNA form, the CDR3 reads TGTGCCAGTGAACTAGCGGGGTCTTTCGAGCAGTACTTC. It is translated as CASELAGSFEQYF.